A single sample is the source of the 23 T cell receptor beta chains below, sequenced in a study of beta chain features in type 1 diabetes. No antigen has been assigned to these receptors. All of the isolated RNA was reverse transcribed, so expressed TCRB transcripts were sequenced. Data came from immunoSEQ multiplex PCR; TCRdb stores just in-frame clones and leaves some out. This sample has fewer than 300,000 clones, with about a fifth found just once. Study findings and constraints: TCRB CDR3s from Type 1 diabetes patients were moderately but significantly shorter in all four CD4+ subsets.

The sequenced sample was naive CD4+ T cells from blood. The receptors originated from a woman aged 40 to 50 with type 1 diabetes.

The chain recombines TRBV29-1 with TRBJ2-7; perhaps TRBD1 as D (5 bases). The CDR3 runs to 13 residues. Per germline, CDR1 SQVTM and CDR2 ANQGSEA. The CDR3 loop reads CSSMQTETYEQYF. The CDR3 nucleotides are TGCAGTTCTATGCAGACAGAAACCTACGAGCAGTACTTC.

V gene TRBV28 combines with J gene TRBJ1-1; maybe TRBD1 (6 bases). The V end lost 3 bases, the J end lost 8 bases, and 10 bases lay between the germline ends. The CDR3 is 12 amino acids. CDR1 is MDHEN and CDR2 is SYDVKM in the germline V gene. CDR3 protein: CASSLNREEAFF. CDR3 in DNA: TGTGCCAGCAGTTTGAACAGGGAAGAAGCTTTCTTT.

The chain employs TRBV25-1 and TRBJ2-7; a possible D gene is TRBD2 (5 bases). The CDR3 runs 13 residues. The V gene's germline CDR1 is MGHDK and CDR2 SYGVNS. V dropped 4 bases and J dropped 2 bases, with 9 bases sitting between them. The CDR3 bases are TGTGCCAGCAGTGCGGGAAGAGCCTACGAGCAGTACTTC. Protein product: CASSAGRAYEQYF.

The CDR3 bases are TGTGCCAGCAGAAGACAGGGAACGGCACCCCTCCACTTT. It codes for CASRRQGTAPLHF. This chain links TRBV6-5 with TRBJ1-6, with 7 bases lining up with TRBD1. Germline lookup yields CDR1 MNHEY and CDR2 SVGAGI. The CDR3 has 13 amino acids. Unmatched junction bases numbered 7, after V lost 6 bases and J lost 11 bases.

The chain recombines TRBV19 with TRBJ2-2; D is undetermined. The V gene lost 4 bases and the J gene lost 1 base, with 4 bases spanning the gap. This CDR3 is built from 13 residues. CDR1 and CDR2 (germline): LNHDA, SQIVND (reference sequence). The CDR3 protein is CASSKLNTGELFF. DNA of the CDR3: TGTGCCAGTAGTAAACTGAACACCGGGGAGCTGTTTTTT.

The rearrangement uses TRBV15 and TRBJ2-2; TRBD1 matches at 8 bases. CDR3 length equals 13 residues. Germline loops: CDR1 LNHNV, CDR2 YYDKDF (reference sequence). V trimming: 3 bases; J trimming: 6 bases; junction bases outside the gene matches: 0. CDR3 loop: CATSRTGAGELFF. CDR3 in DNA: TGTGCCACCAGCAGGACAGGGGCCGGGGAGCTGTTTTTT.

There are a few counts of this clone. The V gene is TRBV19, the J gene TRBJ1-5; D not resolved. Between the trimmed V and J ends, which lost 7 bases and 9 bases, there was a span of 16 bases. Germline values: CDR1 LNHDA, CDR2 SQIVND (reference sequence). The CDR3 extends over 13 amino acids. In nucleotides, the CDR3 is TGTGCCAGTACCTCTCTGGCTGGCCTGCCCCAGCATTTT. As protein: CASTSLAGLPQHF.

The rearrangement links TRBV5-4 to TRBJ1-2; the match to TRBD1 covers 7 bases. CDR3 length equals 13 residues. Looked up from germline, CDR1 is SGHNT and CDR2 is YYREEE (reference sequence). The junction had 4 bases not matched to a gene; V was cut back by 2 bases and J by 6 bases. CDR3 in amino acids: CASSFTGTDGYTF. CDR3 nucleotide sequence: TGTGCCAGCAGCTTCACCGGGACAGATGGCTACACCTTC.

The J gene is TRBJ1-1, the V gene TRBV5-4; D gene uncertain. Per the germline V gene, CDR1 is SGHNT and CDR2 is YYREEE (reference sequence). The CDR3 loop spans 14 amino acids. Trimming took 0 bases from V and 4 from J, leaving 10 bases between them. The CDR3 sequence: CASSLVEGSTEAFF. DNA of the CDR3: TGTGCCAGCAGCTTGGTGGAGGGCTCCACTGAAGCTTTCTTT.

This clone came up a few times. The chain employs TRBV9 and TRBJ2-1; 9 bases are shared with TRBD2. Germline-derived CDR1 and CDR2 are SGDLS and YYNGEE. This CDR3 has 15 residues. V dropped 3 bases and J dropped 9; count of bases not matched to a gene: 10. CDR3 residues: CASSELAGSVGEQFF. The CDR3 bases are TGTGCCAGCAGCGAACTAGCGGGCTCAGTAGGTGAGCAGTTCTTC.

V gene TRBV28 combines with J gene TRBJ1-2; 9 bases agree with TRBD1. Germline V gene data show CDR1 as MDHEN and CDR2 as SYDVKM. This CDR3 contains 15 residues. After removal of 6 bases from V and 2 bases from J, the junction contained 7 bases not matched to a gene. Here the CDR3 DNA reads TGTGCCAGCAGCCCAGGACAGGGGATAAACTATGGCTACACCTTC. Translated, it gives CASSPGQGINYGYTF.

This clone showed up just a few times. The chain joins TRBV30 to TRBJ2-5; 7 bases are shared with TRBD2. V shed 2 bases and J 4 bases; nucleotides not matched to a gene: 4. This CDR3 has 13 residues. Germline V gene lookup returns CDR1 GTSNPN and CDR2 SVGIG (reference sequence). CDR3 in DNA: TGTGCCTGGAGTAGCGTAGCGGGAGAGACCCAGTACTTC. It translates to CAWSSVAGETQYF.

This clone was counted a few times. V gene TRBV10-3 combines with J gene TRBJ1-5, with D maybe TRBD1 (6 bases). Trimming left V 1 base short and J 9 bases short, with 13 bases between. CDR1 is ENHRY, CDR2 SYGVKD, per germline. CDR3 length: 14 amino acids. The CDR3 spells CAISEWSGESPQHF. The CDR3 nucleotides read TGTGCCATCAGTGAGTGGTCAGGGGAATCGCCCCAGCATTTT.

This clone turned up a few times. V gene TRBV5-1 combines with J gene TRBJ2-3; a possible D gene is TRBD2 (5 bases). The germline gives CDR1 SGHRS, CDR2 YFSETQ. The V and J ends lost 0 bases and 0 bases respectively, with 17 bases between them. CDR3 size: 18 residues. CDR3 nucleotide sequence: TGCGCCAGCAGCTTGGCCGTCGGCCGCAGGAGGAGCACAGATACGCAGTATTTT. It codes for CASSLAVGRRRSTDTQYF.

The chain couples TRBV4-2 to TRBJ2-2; 9 bases are shared with TRBD2. This CDR3 spans 15 amino acids. Germline V lookup: CDR1 LGHNA, CDR2 YNFKEQ. With V trimmed by 4 bases and J by 5 bases, 5 bases remained unmatched. CDR3 residues: CASSRGGDYTGELFF. CDR3 in DNA: TGTGCCAGCAGCCGCGGGGGGGACTATACCGGGGAGCTGTTTTTT.

This clone came up a few times. The V and J genes are TRBV5-1 and TRBJ1-6, with D possibly matching TRBD1 (5 bases). Looked up from germline, CDR1 is SGHRS and CDR2 is YFSETQ. This CDR3 is 15 amino acids long. Trimming stripped 0 bases from V and 7 bases from J, with 11 bases between. The CDR3 spells CASSLDRSWNSPLHF. As DNA, the CDR3 is TGCGCCAGCAGCTTGGACAGGAGTTGGAATTCACCCCTCCACTTT. Variable domain in full (rest from reference TRBV5-1 and TRBJ1-6): KAGVTQTPRYLIKTRGQQVTLSCSPISGHRSVSWYQQTPGQGLQFLFEYFSETQRNKGNFPGRFSGRQFSNSRSEMNVSTLELGDSALYLCASSLDRSWNSPLHFGNGTRLTVT.

In this sample, this clone turned up a few times. The chain joins TRBV5-6 to TRBJ1-5; 8 bases are shared with TRBD1. Trimming at V came to 4 bases and at J to 5 bases, leaving 5 bases not matched to a gene. The germline CDR1 and CDR2 sequences are SGHDT and YYEEEE. The CDR3 extends over 14 amino acids. CDR3 sequence (DNA): TGTGCCAGCAGCACGGACAGGGAGGATCAGCCCCAGCATTTT. Protein product: CASSTDREDQPQHF.

The rearrangement links TRBV5-4 to TRBJ2-3; D perhaps matches TRBD2 (6 bases). Trimming shortened V by 1 base and J by 6 bases, and 18 bases separated the two germline ends. Germline V lookup: CDR1 SGHNT, CDR2 YYREEE (reference sequence). The CDR3 is 16 residues long. The CDR3, as DNA: TGTGCCAGCAGCTTGAACCCGACTAGACCATGGGATACGCAGTATTTT. Protein: CASSLNPTRPWDTQYF.

Here the CDR3 DNA reads TGCGCCAGCAGCCTGGGACAGCACAATCAGCCCCAGCATTTT. Protein product: CASSLGQHNQPQHF. The chain combines TRBV5-1 with TRBJ1-5, with 7 nucleotides matching TRBD1. With V trimmed by 4 bases and J by 3 bases, 4 bases remained unmatched. Germline V CDR1 and CDR2: SGHRS, YFSETQ. This CDR3 has 14 residues.

The sample holds a few counts of this clone. The gene calls are TRBV29-1 and TRBJ2-2; possible D gene TRBD2, 6 bases. Germline V gene lookup returns CDR1 SQVTM and CDR2 ANQGSEA. This CDR3 region has 14 residues. Trimming shortened V by 6 bases and J by 6 bases, and 17 bases separated the two germline ends. CDR3 loop: CSVRRDLSSGELFF. CDR3 sequence (DNA): TGCAGCGTGCGCCGGGACTTGTCATCCGGGGAGCTGTTTTTT.

The rearrangement links TRBV14 to TRBJ2-3; D is unresolved. Germline V gene data show CDR1 as SGHDN and CDR2 as FVKESK. Trimming took 1 base from V and 2 from J, leaving 7 bases between them. This CDR3 comprises 14 residues. In DNA form, the CDR3 reads TGTGCCAGCAGCCAAGCGCAGTACACAGATACGCAGTATTTT. Translating gives CASSQAQYTDTQYF.

This clone was seen a few times. The V call is TRBV7-9, the J call TRBJ1-5; the match to TRBD1 covers 8 bases. V shed 4 bases, J shed 2 bases, and the junction held 10 bases outside the gene matches. The CDR3 contains 17 residues. Germline values: CDR1 SEHNR, CDR2 FQNEAQ (reference sequence). CDR3 sequence reads: CASSSTGGGIGNQPQHF. The CDR3 coding sequence is TGTGCCAGCAGCTCTACAGGGGGAGGGATAGGCAATCAGCCCCAGCATTTT.

The V call is TRBV7-2, the J call TRBJ2-3; 11 bases fit TRBD2. Germline CDR1 SGHTA, CDR2 FQGNSA. The CDR3 covers 16 residues. With V trimmed by 5 bases and J by 3 bases, 7 bases remained unmatched. CDR3 region: CASSMRLAGRTDTQYF. Written as DNA, the CDR3 is TGTGCCAGCAGCATGAGACTAGCGGGAAGAACAGATACGCAGTATTTT.